What follows is one TCR beta chain and its context. These data belong to a study of blood T cell repertoires in COVID-19. Study context: Samples of COVID-19 (acute and convalescent) were obtained from the United States, Italy and Spain.

V gave up 3 bases and J gave up 5 bases, with 13 bases separating them. This CDR3 has 15 residues. The V gene's germline CDR1 is MNHEY and CDR2 SMNVEV (reference sequence). Participant age was about 18 to 89 years, and participants resided in roughly 24 US areas. Assay: immunoSEQ multiplex PCR; the TCRdb copy retains only in-frame clones and omits some. This sample has a few hundred thousand clones, with just over 85% found just once. The specimen was PBMCs or T cells enriched from blood (not recorded which). The gene calls are TRBV27 and TRBJ2-2; D may be TRBD2 (6 bases). This TCR was recovered from a woman aged 40 to 55 with acute COVID-19. The CDR3: CASSFRDWGTGELFF. CDR3 DNA sequence: TGTGCCAGCAGTTTTAGGGACTGGGGGACCGGGGAGCTGTTTTTT.